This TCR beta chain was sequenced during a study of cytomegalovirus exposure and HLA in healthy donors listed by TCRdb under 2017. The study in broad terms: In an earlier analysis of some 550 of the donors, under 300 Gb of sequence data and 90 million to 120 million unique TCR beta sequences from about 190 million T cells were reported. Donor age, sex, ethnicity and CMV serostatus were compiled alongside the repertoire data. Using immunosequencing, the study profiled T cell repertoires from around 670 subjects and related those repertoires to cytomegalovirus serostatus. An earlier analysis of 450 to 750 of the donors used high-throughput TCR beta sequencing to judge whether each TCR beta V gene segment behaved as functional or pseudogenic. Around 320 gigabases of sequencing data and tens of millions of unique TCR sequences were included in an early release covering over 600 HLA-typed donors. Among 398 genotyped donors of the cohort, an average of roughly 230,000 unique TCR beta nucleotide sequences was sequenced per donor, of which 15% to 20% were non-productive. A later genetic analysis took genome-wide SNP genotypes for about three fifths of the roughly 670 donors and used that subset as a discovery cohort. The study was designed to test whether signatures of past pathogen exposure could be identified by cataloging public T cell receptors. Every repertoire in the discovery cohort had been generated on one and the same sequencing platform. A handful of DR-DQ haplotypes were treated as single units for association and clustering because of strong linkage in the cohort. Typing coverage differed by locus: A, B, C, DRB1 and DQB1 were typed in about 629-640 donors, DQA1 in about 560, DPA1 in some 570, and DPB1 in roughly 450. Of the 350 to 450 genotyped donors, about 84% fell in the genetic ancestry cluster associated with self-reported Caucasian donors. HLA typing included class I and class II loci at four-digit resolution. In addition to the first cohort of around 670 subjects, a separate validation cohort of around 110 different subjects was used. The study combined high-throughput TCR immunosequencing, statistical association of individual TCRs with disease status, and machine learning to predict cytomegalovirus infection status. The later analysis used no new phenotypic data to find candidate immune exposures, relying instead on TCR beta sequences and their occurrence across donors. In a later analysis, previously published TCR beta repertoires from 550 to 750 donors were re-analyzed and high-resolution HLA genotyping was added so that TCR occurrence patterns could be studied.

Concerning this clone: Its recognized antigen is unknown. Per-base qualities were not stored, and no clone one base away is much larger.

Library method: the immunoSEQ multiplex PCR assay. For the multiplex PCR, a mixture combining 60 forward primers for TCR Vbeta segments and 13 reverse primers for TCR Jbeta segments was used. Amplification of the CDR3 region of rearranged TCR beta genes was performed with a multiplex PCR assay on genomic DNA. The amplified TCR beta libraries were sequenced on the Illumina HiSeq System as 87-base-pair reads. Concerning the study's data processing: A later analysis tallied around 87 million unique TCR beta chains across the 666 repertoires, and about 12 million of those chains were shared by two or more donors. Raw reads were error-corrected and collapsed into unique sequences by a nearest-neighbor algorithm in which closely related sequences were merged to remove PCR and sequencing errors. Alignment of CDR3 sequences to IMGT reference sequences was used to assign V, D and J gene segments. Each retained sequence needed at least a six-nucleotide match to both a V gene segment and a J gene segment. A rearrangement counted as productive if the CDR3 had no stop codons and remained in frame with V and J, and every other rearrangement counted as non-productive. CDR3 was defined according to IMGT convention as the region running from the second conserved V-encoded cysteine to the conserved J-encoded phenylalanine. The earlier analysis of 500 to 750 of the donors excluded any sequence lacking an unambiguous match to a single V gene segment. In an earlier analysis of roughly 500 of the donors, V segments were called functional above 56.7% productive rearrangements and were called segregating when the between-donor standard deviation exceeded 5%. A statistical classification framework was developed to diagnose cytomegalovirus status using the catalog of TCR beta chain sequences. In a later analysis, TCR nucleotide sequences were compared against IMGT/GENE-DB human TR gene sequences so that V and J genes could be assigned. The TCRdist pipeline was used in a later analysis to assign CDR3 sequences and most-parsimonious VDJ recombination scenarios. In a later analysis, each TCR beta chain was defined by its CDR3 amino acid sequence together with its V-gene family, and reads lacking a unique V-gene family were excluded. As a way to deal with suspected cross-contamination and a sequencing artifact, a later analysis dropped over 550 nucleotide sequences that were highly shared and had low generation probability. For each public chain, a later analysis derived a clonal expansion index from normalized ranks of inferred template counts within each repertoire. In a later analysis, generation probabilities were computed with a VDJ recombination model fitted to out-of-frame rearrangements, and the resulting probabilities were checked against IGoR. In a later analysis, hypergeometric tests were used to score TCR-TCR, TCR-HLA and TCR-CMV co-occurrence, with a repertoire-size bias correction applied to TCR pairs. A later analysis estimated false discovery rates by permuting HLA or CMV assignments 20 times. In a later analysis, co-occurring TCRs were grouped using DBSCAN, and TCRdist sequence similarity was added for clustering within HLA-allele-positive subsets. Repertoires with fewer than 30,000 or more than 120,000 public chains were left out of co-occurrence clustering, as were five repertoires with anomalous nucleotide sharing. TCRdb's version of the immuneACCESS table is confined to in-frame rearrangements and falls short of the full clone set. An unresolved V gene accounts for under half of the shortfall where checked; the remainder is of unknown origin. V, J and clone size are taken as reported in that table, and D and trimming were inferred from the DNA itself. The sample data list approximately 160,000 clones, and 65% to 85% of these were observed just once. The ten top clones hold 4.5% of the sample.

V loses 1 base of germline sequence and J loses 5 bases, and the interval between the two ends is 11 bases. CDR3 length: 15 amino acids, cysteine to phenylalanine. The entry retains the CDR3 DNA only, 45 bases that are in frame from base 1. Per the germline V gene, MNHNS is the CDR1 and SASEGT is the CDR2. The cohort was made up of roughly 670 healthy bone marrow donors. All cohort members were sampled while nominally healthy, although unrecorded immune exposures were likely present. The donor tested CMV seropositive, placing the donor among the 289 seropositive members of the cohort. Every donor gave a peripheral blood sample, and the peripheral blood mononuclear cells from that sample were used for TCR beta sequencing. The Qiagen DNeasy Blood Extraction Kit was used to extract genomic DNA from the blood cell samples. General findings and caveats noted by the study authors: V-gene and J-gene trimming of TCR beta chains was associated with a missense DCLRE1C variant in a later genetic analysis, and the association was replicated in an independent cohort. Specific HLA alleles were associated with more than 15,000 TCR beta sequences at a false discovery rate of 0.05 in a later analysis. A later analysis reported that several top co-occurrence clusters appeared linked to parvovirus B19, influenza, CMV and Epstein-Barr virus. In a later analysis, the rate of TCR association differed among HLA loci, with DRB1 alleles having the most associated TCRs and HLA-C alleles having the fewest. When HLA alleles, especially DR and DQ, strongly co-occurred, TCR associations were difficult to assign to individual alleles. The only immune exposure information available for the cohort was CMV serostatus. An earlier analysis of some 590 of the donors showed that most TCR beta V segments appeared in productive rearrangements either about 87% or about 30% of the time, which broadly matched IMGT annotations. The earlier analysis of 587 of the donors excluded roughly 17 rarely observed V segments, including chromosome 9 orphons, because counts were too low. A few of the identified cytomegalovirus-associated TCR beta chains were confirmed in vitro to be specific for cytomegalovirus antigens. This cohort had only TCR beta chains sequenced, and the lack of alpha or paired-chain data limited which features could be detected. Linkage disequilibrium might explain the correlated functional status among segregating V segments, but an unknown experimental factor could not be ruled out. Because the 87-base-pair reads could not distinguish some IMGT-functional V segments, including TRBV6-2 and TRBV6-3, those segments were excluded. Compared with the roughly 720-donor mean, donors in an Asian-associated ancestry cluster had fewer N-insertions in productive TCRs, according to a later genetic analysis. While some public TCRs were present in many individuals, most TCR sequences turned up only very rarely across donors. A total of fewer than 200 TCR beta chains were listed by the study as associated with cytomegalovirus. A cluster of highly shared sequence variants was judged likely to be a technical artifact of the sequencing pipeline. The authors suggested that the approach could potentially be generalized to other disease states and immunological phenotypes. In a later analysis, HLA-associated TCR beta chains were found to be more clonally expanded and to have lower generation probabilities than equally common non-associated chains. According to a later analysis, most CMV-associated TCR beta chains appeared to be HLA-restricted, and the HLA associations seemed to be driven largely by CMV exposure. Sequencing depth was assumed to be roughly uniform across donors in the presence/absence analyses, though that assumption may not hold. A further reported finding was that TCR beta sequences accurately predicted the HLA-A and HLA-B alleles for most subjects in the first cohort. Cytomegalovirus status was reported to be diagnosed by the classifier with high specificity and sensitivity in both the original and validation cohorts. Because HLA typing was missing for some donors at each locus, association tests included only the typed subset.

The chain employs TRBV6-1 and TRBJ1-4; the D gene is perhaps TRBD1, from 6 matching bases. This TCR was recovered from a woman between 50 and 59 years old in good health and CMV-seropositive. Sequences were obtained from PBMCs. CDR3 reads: CASSEVGGLNEKLFF. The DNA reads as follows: TGTGCCAGCAGTGAAGTAGGGGGTCTAAATGAAAAACTGTTTTTT.